This is a list of T cell receptor beta chains from one sample in a study of T cells after yellow fever vaccination. TCRdb reanalysed the 5' RACE reads using MiXCR and keeps one entry per CDR3 protein. The repertoire holds under 400,000 distinct CDR3 sequences, around a tenth seen once, with roughly 18% in the top ten. The source was PBMCs, collected on the day of the first yellow fever vaccination. The receptors here all came from a man younger than 30 who received the YFV17D yellow fever vaccine. The CDR3 runs from the conserved cysteine through the conserved F or W. Fields, in order: V gene, D gene, CDR3 protein. The D gene is left open where the match is weak.

TRBV4-3 - CASSQAPRGSTDTQYF
TRBV5-1 - CASSPRTASYGYTF
TRBV28 - CASSTGLEAFF
TRBV6-5 - CASSYSRGANYGYTF
TRBV20-1 - CSARDIGGVYNEQFF
TRBV15 TRBD1 CATSRGQGLTEAFF
TRBV7-6 TRBD1 CASSLEGALGANVLTF
TRBV29-1 TRBD2 CSVDPGLAGGWFF
TRBV4-1 TRBD1 CASCQRGTGRTGELFF
TRBV10-3 - CATQRSGDETQYF
TRBV20-1 - CSASKFGRENTGELFF
TRBV5-1 TRBD2 CASSWGLAGSSYNEQFF
TRBV25-1 - CASSEGHVSGDTQYF
TRBV3-1 - CASSPNPLAYATITDTQYF
TRBV7-2 TRBD2 CASSATSGGKETQYF
TRBV7-7 - CASSPRQISSYNEQFF
TRBV12-3/TRBV12-4 - CASSERGDTQYF
TRBV7-8 TRBD1 CASAGGSYNEQFF
TRBV12-3/TRBV12-4 TRBD2 CASSLRLAGGELFF
TRBV20-1 - CSARDSWRGHFEQFF
TRBV5-4 - CASSFPAETDTQYF
TRBV12-3/TRBV12-4 - CASSPLGSETQYF
TRBV7-3 - CASSFGGHTEAFF
TRBV4-1 - CASSLRAPGVDSGANVLTF
TRBV4-3 - CASSQDSSRLRDTQYF
TRBV6-2/TRBV6-3 - CASSPTDPTTNEKLFF
TRBV7-2 TRBD2 CASSGGGTETQYF
TRBV4-1 TRBD1 CASSQDAFGTGGEQYF
TRBV5-1 - CASSRTLTDTQYF
TRBV21-1 - CASIAKTKDNNSGEKLFF
TRBV9 - CASSVERSNEQFF
TRBV4-3 TRBD1 CASSLDLDRGESPLHF
TRBV28 - CASSLPSRASGAQFF
TRBV13 - CASSPSLGGRGNTIYF
TRBV5-1 TRBD2 CASSPFPTSGLQETQYF
TRBV7-2 - CASSLGRSMNTEAFF
TRBV6-2/TRBV6-3 - CASSYGSTANEQFF
TRBV7-8 - CASSLVGYAGYQETQYF
TRBV18 - CASSGRRAYEQYF
TRBV7-2 TRBD1 CASSFLDRVVGAFF
TRBV20-1 TRBD2 CSATGRKTSGRGTGELFF
TRBV12-3/TRBV12-4 - CASSFPGGSPLHF
TRBV6-2/TRBV6-3 - CASSYPGIYQPQHF
TRBV4-3 - CASSQDDRKGLGYTF
TRBV18 - CASSLAGTNSNQPQHF
TRBV12-3/TRBV12-4 - CASSPLYSAKNIQYF
TRBV6-1 - CASAITGKGHTNEKLFF
TRBV5-1 - CASSTYYEQYF
TRBV7-3 TRBD2 CASSSPSGGGFNEQFF
TRBV5-1 TRBD1 CASSLEGQGGDEQFF
TRBV20-1 - CSATDPGSTNEKLFF
TRBV12-3/TRBV12-4 - CASSLHRDQTLIAFF